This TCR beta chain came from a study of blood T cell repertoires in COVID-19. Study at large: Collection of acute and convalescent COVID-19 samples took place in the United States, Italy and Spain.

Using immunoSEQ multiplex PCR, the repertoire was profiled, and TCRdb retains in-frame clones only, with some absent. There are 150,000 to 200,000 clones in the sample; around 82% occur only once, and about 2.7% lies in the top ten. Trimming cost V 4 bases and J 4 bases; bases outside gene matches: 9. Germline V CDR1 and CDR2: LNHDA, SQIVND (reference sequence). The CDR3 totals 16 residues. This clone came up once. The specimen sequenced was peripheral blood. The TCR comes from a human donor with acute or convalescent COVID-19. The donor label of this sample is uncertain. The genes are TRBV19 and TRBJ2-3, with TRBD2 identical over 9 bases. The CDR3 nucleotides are TGTGCCAGTAGTACAGAACTAGCGGGTTCCGCAGATACGCAGTATTTT. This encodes CASSTELAGSADTQYF.